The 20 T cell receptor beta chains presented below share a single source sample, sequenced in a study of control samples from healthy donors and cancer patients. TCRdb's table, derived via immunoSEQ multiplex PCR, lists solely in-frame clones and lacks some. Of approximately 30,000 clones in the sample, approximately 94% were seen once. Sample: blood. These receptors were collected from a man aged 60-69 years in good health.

This chain's CDR3 is CASSYGQVNEKLFF. Written as DNA, the CDR3 is TGTGCCAGCAGTTACGGACAGGTTAATGAAAAACTGTTTTTT. This rearrangement joins TRBV6-5 to TRBJ1-4; 7 nucleotides match TRBD1. V was clipped by 2 bases and J by 4 bases; unmatched bases: 1. The germline gives CDR1 MNHEY, CDR2 SVGAGI. The CDR3 covers 14 residues.

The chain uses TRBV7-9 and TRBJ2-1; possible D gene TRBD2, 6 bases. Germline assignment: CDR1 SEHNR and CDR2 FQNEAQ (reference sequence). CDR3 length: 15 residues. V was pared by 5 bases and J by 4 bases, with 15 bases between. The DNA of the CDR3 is TGTGCCAGCAGCCCCTCGGGGGTCTCATACAATGAGCAGTTCTTC. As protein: CASSPSGVSYNEQFF.

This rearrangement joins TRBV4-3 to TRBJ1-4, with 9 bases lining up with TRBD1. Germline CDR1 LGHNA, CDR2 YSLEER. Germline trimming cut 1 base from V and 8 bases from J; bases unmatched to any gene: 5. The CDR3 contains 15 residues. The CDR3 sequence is CASSQVTGTGEKLFF. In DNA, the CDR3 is TGCGCCAGCAGCCAAGTTACCGGGACAGGGGAAAAACTGTTTTTT.

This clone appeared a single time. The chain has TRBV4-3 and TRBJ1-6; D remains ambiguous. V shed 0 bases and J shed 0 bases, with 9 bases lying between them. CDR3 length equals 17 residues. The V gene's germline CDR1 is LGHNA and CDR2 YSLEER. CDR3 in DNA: TGCGCCAGCAGCCAAGATCACAGTCTCTCCTATAATTCACCCCTCCACTTT. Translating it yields CASSQDHSLSYNSPLHF.

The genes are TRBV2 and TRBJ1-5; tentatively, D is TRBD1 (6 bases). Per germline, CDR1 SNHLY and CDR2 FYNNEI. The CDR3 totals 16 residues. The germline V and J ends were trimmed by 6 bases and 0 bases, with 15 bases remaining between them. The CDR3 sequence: CASSKERDISNQPQHF. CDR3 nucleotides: TGTGCCAGCAGCAAAGAACGGGACATTAGCAATCAGCCCCAGCATTTT. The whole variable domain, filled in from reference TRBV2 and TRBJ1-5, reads EPEVTQTPSHQVTQMGQEVILRCVPISNHLYFYWYRQILGQKVEFLVSFYNNEISEKSEIFDDQFSVERPDGSNFTLKIRSTKLEDSAMYFCASSKERDISNQPQHFGDGTRLSIL.

The CDR3 protein is CSVGTGNTGELFF. DNA for the CDR3: TGCAGCGTTGGGACAGGGAACACCGGGGAGCTGTTTTTT. This chain connects TRBV29-1 to TRBJ2-2, with 7 bases fitting TRBD1. The germline V gene has CDR1 SQVTM and CDR2 ANQGSEA. V lost 4 bases, J lost 1 base, and 0 bases stayed unmatched. This CDR3 has 13 residues.

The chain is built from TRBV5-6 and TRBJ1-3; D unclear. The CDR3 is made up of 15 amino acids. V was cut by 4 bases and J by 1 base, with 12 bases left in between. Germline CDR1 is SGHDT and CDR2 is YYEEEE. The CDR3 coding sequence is TGTGCCAGCAGCCTACTACCGAGATCTGGAAACACCATATATTTT. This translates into CASSLLPRSGNTIYF.

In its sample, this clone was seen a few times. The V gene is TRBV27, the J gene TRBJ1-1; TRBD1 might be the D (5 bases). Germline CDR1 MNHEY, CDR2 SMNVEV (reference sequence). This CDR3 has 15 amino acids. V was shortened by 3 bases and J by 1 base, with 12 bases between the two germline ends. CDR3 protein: CASSFSGRANTEAFF. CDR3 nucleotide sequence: TGTGCCAGCAGTTTTTCAGGCAGGGCGAACACTGAAGCTTTCTTT.

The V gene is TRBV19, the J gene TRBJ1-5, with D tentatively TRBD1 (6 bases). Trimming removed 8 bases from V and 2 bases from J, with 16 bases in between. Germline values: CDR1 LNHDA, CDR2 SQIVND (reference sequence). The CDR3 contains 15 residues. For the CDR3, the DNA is TGTGCCAGTCGCCGTGGGGGCCAGGGCAATCAGCCCCAGCATTTT. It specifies CASRRGGQGNQPQHF. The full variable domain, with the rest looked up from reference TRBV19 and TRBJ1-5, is DGGITQSPKYLFRKEGQNVTLSCEQNLNHDAMYWYRQDPGQGLRLIYYSQIVNDFQKGDIAEGYSVSREKKESFPLTVTSAQKNPTAFYLCASRRGGQGNQPQHFGDGTRLSIL.

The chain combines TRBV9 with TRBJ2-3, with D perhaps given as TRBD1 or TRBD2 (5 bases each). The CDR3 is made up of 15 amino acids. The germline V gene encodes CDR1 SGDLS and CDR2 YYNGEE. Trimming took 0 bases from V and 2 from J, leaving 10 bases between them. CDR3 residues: CASSVVGVATDTQYF. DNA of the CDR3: TGTGCCAGCAGCGTAGTGGGGGTGGCCACAGATACGCAGTATTTT.

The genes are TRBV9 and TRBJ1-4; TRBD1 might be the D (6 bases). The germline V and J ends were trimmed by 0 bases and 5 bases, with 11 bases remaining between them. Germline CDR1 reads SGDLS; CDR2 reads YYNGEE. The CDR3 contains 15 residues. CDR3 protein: CASSVGGPSNEKLFF. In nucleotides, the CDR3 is TGTGCCAGCAGCGTAGGGGGGCCCTCAAATGAAAAACTGTTTTTT.

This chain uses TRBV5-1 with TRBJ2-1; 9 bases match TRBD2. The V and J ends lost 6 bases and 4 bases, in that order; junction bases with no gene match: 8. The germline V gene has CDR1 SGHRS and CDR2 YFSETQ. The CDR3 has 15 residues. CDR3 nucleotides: TGCGCCAGCATGGAGATAGCGGGGGCTTACAATGAGCAGTTCTTC. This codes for CASMEIAGAYNEQFF.

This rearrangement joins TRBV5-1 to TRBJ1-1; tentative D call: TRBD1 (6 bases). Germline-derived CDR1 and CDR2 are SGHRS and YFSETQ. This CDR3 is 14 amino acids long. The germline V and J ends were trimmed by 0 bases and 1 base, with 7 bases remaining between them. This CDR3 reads CASSLVQGNTEAFF. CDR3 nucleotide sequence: TGCGCCAGCAGCTTGGTACAGGGGAACACTGAAGCTTTCTTT.

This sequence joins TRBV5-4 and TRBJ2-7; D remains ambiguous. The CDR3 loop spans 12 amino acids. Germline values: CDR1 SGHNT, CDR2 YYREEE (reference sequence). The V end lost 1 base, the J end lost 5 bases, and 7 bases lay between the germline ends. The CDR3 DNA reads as TGTGCCAGCAGCTTGTGGAGCAACGAGCAGTACTTC. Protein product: CASSLWSNEQYF.

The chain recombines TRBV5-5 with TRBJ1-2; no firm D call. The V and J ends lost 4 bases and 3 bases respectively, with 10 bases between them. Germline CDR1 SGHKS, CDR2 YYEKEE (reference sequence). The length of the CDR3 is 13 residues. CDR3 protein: CASSRDTDYGYTF. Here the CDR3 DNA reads TGTGCCAGCAGCCGAGACACGGACTATGGCTACACCTTC.

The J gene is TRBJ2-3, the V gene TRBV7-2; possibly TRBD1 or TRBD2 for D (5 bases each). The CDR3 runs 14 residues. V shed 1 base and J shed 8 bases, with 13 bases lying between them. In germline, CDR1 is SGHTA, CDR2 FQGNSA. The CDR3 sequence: CASSLEGPVRTQYF. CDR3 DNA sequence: TGTGCCAGCAGCTTAGAGGGACCCGTGCGTACGCAGTATTTT.

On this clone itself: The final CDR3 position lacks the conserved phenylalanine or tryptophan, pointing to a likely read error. The DNA of the CDR3 is TGTGCCAGCAGCTTACGAAACTCCTACGAGCAGTACCTC. It is translated as CASSLRNSYEQYL. The chain carries TRBV7-9 and TRBJ2-7; D is unresolved. The CDR3 covers 13 residues. Trimming left V 2 bases short and J 0 bases short, with 5 bases between. Germline-derived CDR1 and CDR2 are SEHNR and FQNEAQ (reference sequence).

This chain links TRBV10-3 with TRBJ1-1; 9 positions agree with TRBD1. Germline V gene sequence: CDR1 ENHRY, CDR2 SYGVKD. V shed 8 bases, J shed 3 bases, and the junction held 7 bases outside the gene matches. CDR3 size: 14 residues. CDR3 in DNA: TGTGCCATCGGAACAGGGGGCTTCGACACTGAAGCTTTCTTT. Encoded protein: CAIGTGGFDTEAFF.

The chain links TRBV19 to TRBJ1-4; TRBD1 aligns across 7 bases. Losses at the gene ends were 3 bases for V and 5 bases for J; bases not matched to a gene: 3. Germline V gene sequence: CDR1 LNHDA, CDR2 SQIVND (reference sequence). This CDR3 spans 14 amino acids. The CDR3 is CASSMVTGNEKLFF. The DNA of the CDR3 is TGTGCCAGTAGTATGGTGACAGGGAATGAAAAACTGTTTTTT.

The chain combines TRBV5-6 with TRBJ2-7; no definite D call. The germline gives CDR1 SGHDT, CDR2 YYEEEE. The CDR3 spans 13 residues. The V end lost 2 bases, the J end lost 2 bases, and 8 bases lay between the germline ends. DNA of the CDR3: TGTGCCAGCAGCTTACTTGGAACCTACGAGCAGTACTTC. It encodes CASSLLGTYEQYF.